This T cell receptor (beta chain) was captured in a study of T cells in Graves' hyperthyroidism and ophthalmopathy. Amplification of TCR beta CDR3 regions used RNA as the template. Researchers ran a first-round RT-PCR on the TCR CDR3 using the HTBI primer set. TCRdb independently ran MiXCR on the multiplex PCR reads; one entry per CDR3 protein. The data hold roughly 750,000 distinct CDR3 sequences, with about a sixth observed a single time. This clonotype was seen many times. A junction end diverges from the germline sequence, so it may reflect a read error. This receptor was obtained from a man younger than 35 with Graves' hyperthyroidism. Sequenced sample: blood.

The CDR3 loop reads CASSLAGTGELFF. CDR3 coding DNA: TGTGCCAGCAGCTTAGCCGGGACCGGGGAGCTGTTTTTT. The chain carries TRBV5-1 and TRBJ2-2; D is undetermined. The germline V gene encodes CDR1 SGHRS and CDR2 YFSETQ. The CDR3 has 13 residues.